This is a list of T cell receptor beta chains from one sample in a study of blood T cell repertoires in COVID-19. Data came from immunoSEQ multiplex PCR; TCRdb stores just in-frame clones and leaves some out. The sample includes 140,000 to 150,000 clones, over 80% seen only once; the top ten take 1.7%. The sample was peripheral blood. Every receptor here comes from a woman aged 45 to 65 with acute or convalescent COVID-19. CDR3s include the opening cysteine and the closing phenylalanine or tryptophan. Each record gives: clone size, J gene, D gene, V gene, CDR3 DNA, CDR3 protein. A D gene is named only where the DNA matches it firmly. Only part of the rows carry a size: once, few, many, or a class if the clone is expanded.

. | TRBJ2-1 | . | TRBV2 | TGTGCCAGCAGTGATGGGCAGCGGAATGAGCAGTTCTTC | CASSDGQRNEQFF
once | TRBJ2-7 | . | TRBV5-1 | TGCGCCAGCCTTCTTGATAGTTGTGGTTTCTACGAGCAGTACTTC | CASLLDSCGFYEQYF
. | TRBJ1-1 | TRBD1 | TRBV19 | TGTGCCAGTAGTATAGTAACCGGGACAGGGGCTAACACTGAAGCTTTCTTT | CASSIVTGTGANTEAFF
. | TRBJ1-6 | . | TRBV6-5 | TGTGCCAGCAGTTGGACCGCCGAGGGTAGGCCCTCACCCCTCCACTTT | CASSWTAEGRPSPLHF
. | TRBJ2-1 | . | TRBV20-1 | TGCAGTGTTCTCGACTCCCATGAGCAGTTCTTC | CSVLDSHEQFF
. | TRBJ2-5 | TRBD2 | TRBV19 | TGTGCCAGTAGTAACCCTAGCGGGAGGGAAGTTTTGAAGACCCAGTACTTC | CASSNPSGREVLKTQYF
few | TRBJ1-1 | . | TRBV11-3 | TGTGCCAGCAGCCGAGCGGGGGCCAGGGACACTGAAGCTTTCTTT | CASSRAGARDTEAFF
. | TRBJ2-7 | . | TRBV4-2 | TGTGCCAGCAGAAAGATAGGGAGCTCCTACGAGCAGTACTTC | CASRKIGSSYEQYF
. | TRBJ2-5 | TRBD2 | TRBV10-3 | TGTGCCATCAGTGGTTCATCCGGGACTAGCGTACAAGAGACCCAGTACTTC | CAISGSSGTSVQETQYF
. | TRBJ1-1 | . | TRBV4-1 | TGCGCCAGCAGCCCCCACACCCTCCGGGCCCAGGGCACTGAAGCTTTCTTT | CASSPHTLRAQGTEAFF
. | TRBJ1-2 | . | TRBV10-3 | TGTGCCATCAGTGACAGGTCCGATGGCTACACCTTC | CAISDRSDGYTF
once | TRBJ1-2 | TRBD1 | TRBV7-3 | TGTGCCAGCAGCCCCTCGGGGACAGGAAACTATGGCTACACCTTC | CASSPSGTGNYGYTF
. | TRBJ1-6 | . | TRBV5-1 | TGCGCCAGCAGGGAGGACAGTAATTCACCCCTCCACTTT | CASREDSNSPLHF
few | TRBJ1-5 | TRBD1 | TRBV6-5 | TGTGCCAGCAGTTGGGACAGCAGACAGCCCCAGCATTTT | CASSWDSRQPQHF
. | TRBJ2-1 | TRBD2 | TRBV4-1 | TGCGCCAGCAGCTCAGCGGGGGGCGGGGGTTACAATGAGCAGTTCTTC | CASSSAGGGGYNEQFF
once | TRBJ2-7 | . | TRBV29-1 | TGCAGCGTTGGGGGCAGCATCGCCTACGAGCAGTACTTC | CSVGGSIAYEQYF
few | TRBJ2-3 | TRBD2 | TRBV5-1 | TGCGCCAGCAGCTTGGGGACTAGCGGGACGCGGACAGATACGCAGTATTTT | CASSLGTSGTRTDTQYF
. | TRBJ2-5 | TRBD2 | TRBV2 | TGTGCCAGCAGGAAACTAGCGGGAGGACAAGAGACCCAGTACTTC | CASRKLAGGQETQYF
few | TRBJ2-2 | TRBD2 | TRBV18 | TGTGCCAGCTCCCCTGGTAGCGGGAGAGTCGGGGAGCTGTTTTTT | CASSPGSGRVGELFF
once | TRBJ1-4 | TRBD1 | TRBV3-1/TRBV3-2 | TGTGCCAGCAGCCAAGACTGGGGGACAGGGGATGAAAAACTGTTTTTT | CASSQDWGTGDEKLFF
. | TRBJ1-1 | . | TRBV7-8 | TGTGCCAGCACCGCGGCGGGGGGGCGGTTAGCTTTCTTT | CASTAAGGRLAFF
. | TRBJ2-2 | TRBD2 | TRBV28 | TGTGCCAGCAGTCCGGGGGGACCGAACACCGGGGAGCTGTTTTTT | CASSPGGPNTGELFF
. | TRBJ1-1 | . | TRBV19 | TGTGCCAGTAGTATTAGCAGGGTCACTGAAGCTTTCTTT | CASSISRVTEAFF
. | TRBJ2-5 | . | TRBV19 | TGTGCCAGTAGTGTGGGACTGATTCAAGAGACCCAGTACTTC | CASSVGLIQETQYF
. | TRBJ2-5 | TRBD2 | TRBV7-8 | TGTGCCAGCAGCTCCCCCTTTGGGAGGGGAGAGACCCAGTACTTC | CASSSPFGRGETQYF
. | TRBJ2-2 | TRBD2 | TRBV7-3 | TGTGCCAGCAGCTTAAAGGATATCGGTCTAGCGGGTACCGGGGAGCTGTTTTTT | CASSLKDIGLAGTGELFF
. | TRBJ1-1 | . | TRBV18 | TGTGCCAGCTCACCACCGGGGCGGGGAGGGACTGAAGCTTTCTTT | CASSPPGRGGTEAFF
. | TRBJ2-2 | TRBD2 | TRBV7-2 | TGTGCCAGCAGCCCCTCCGGGACTAGCGGGAGGACGTCCGGGGAGCTGTTTTTT | CASSPSGTSGRTSGELFF
. | TRBJ1-6 | TRBD1 | TRBV19 | TGTGCCAGTAGTATCCAGGGGGTAAGCACCTATAATTCACCCCTCCACTTT | CASSIQGVSTYNSPLHF
. | TRBJ2-5 | TRBD2 | TRBV6-5 | TGTGCCAGCTCTAGACTAGCGGCCCTCGGGGAGACCCAGTACTTC | CASSRLAALGETQYF
. | TRBJ2-5 | TRBD2 | TRBV27 | TGTGCCAGCAGTCCATTAGCGGGGGGGCCCTTCGAGACCCAGTACTTC | CASSPLAGGPFETQYF
. | TRBJ2-1 | TRBD2 | TRBV5-4 | TGTGCCAGCAGGCGGGGGACTAGCGCCTTCTCCTACAATGAGCAGTTCTTC | CASRRGTSAFSYNEQFF
few | TRBJ1-5 | TRBD1 | TRBV28 | TGTGCCAGCAGTTTAAGGTTGGGGACAGGGAGCAATCAGCCCCAGCATTTT | CASSLRLGTGSNQPQHF
. | TRBJ1-1 | . | TRBV7-6 | TGTGCCAGCAGCTCTCTCCTGGTTGGGAGGGGCACTGAAGCTTTCTTT | CASSSLLVGRGTEAFF
. | TRBJ2-7 | TRBD1 | TRBV29-1 | TGCAGCGTTACCGGGACAGGCTACGAGCAGTACTTC | CSVTGTGYEQYF
. | TRBJ1-1 | . | TRBV3-1/TRBV3-2 | TGTGCCAGCAGCCAACTCGACACTGAAGCTTTCTTT | CASSQLDTEAFF
. | TRBJ1-2 | TRBD1 | TRBV3-1/TRBV3-2 | TGTGCCAGCAGCCTCGGGACAGGCGGCTATGGCTACACCTTC | CASSLGTGGYGYTF
. | TRBJ2-5 | . | TRBV7-9 | TGTGCCAGCAGCCCCCGGGAGTACCAAGAGACCCAGTACTTC | CASSPREYQETQYF
. | TRBJ2-5 | . | TRBV5-1 | TGCGCCAGCAGCCTGGTTGGGGGCACCGAGACCCAGTACTTC | CASSLVGGTETQYF
. | TRBJ2-3 | . | TRBV18 | TGTGCCAGCTCACTTTACGGAACAGGCCGCACAGATACGCAGTATTTT | CASSLYGTGRTDTQYF
. | TRBJ2-2 | TRBD1 | TRBV5-1 | TGCGCCAGCAGCTTGGGAGACAGGGTATGGACCGGGGAGCTGTTTTTT | CASSLGDRVWTGELFF
. | TRBJ1-1 | . | TRBV18 | TGTGCCAGCTCACCGCAGGACTTTAACACTGAAGCTTTCTTT | CASSPQDFNTEAFF
. | TRBJ1-3 | . | TRBV3-1/TRBV3-2 | TGTGCCAGCAGCCAGGACAGCTCTGGAAACACCATATATTTT | CASSQDSSGNTIYF
. | TRBJ1-1 | . | TRBV7-2 | TGTGCCAGCAGCTTAAGCATGAACACTGAAGCTTTCTTT | CASSLSMNTEAFF
. | TRBJ1-5 | . | TRBV28 | TGTGCCAGCAGTGCAACGGGACAAGGAGTATCTTGGGGCGGCAATCAGCCCCAGCATTTT | CASSATGQGVSWGGNQPQHF
. | TRBJ2-5 | . | TRBV19 | TGTGCCAGTAGTATGGGGCAGGGCTACCAAGAGACCCAGTACTTC | CASSMGQGYQETQYF
. | TRBJ1-3 | . | TRBV7-8 | TGTGCCAGCAGCTTAGTCTGGGAGTTGGCTGGAAACACCATATATTTT | CASSLVWELAGNTIYF
. | TRBJ1-1 | . | TRBV12-3/TRBV12-4 | TGTGCCAGCAGTTTAGACAGATACACTGAAGCTTTCTTT | CASSLDRYTEAFF
. | TRBJ1-2 | . | TRBV30 | TGTGCCTGGAGTCGAGATTTCTATGGCTACACCTTC | CAWSRDFYGYTF
. | TRBJ2-5 | TRBD2 | TRBV7-9 | TGTGCCAGCAGCGGCTTGGGAGCGGGGGGGCTTGAGACCCAGTACTTC | CASSGLGAGGLETQYF
. | TRBJ1-1 | TRBD1 | TRBV7-9 | TGTGCCAGCAGCTTCCCCCCCGGGACAGAGAACACTGAAGCTTTCTTT | CASSFPPGTENTEAFF
. | TRBJ1-2 | . | TRBV6-5 | TGTGCCAGCAGGAACCTCCCGGGGGATGGCTACACCTTC | CASRNLPGDGYTF
few | TRBJ1-4 | . | TRBV5-1 | TGCGCCAGCAGCCTGCAGGGTGTAACTAATGAAAAACTGTTTTTT | CASSLQGVTNEKLFF
. | TRBJ1-3 | . | TRBV29-1 | TGCAGCGTCCTGAGTGGAAACACCATATATTTT | CSVLSGNTIYF
. | TRBJ1-2 | TRBD1 | TRBV18 | TGTGCCAGCTCACCACTGGGTGGACAGGTCCTTAACTATGGCTACACCTTC | CASSPLGGQVLNYGYTF
once | TRBJ1-5 | . | TRBV10-3 | TGTGCCATCAGTGAGGGGCAGGGCGGTCAGCCCCAGCATTTT | CAISEGQGGQPQHF
. | TRBJ2-1 | TRBD2 | TRBV27 | TGTGCCAGCAGAAAGGACTTCACTAGCGGCCTCAATGAGCAGTTCTTC | CASRKDFTSGLNEQFF
. | TRBJ1-2 | . | TRBV6-5 | TGTGCCAGCAGAACTGACATCTCCGCTAACTATGGCTACACCTTC | CASRTDISANYGYTF
. | TRBJ1-1 | . | TRBV2 | TGTGCCAGCAGTAAGAGGGGGAGCACTGAAGCTTTCTTT | CASSKRGSTEAFF
. | TRBJ1-6 | . | TRBV28 | TGTGCCAGCAGTTTGTACGGGAATTCACCCCTCCACTTT | CASSLYGNSPLHF